Following are 20 T cell receptor beta chains from one sample sequenced in a study of blood T cells in healthy people across ages. The use of a sample-barcoded 5' primer and a J-beta primer mix characterized a second PCR of about 7 to 12 cycles. TCRdb recomputed calls from the 5' RACE reads with MiXCR, one row per CDR3 protein. The sample has approximately 780,000 distinct CDR3 sequences, around a quarter seen once. These sequences were also reported in another study, on T cells of mothers and their children.

The sequenced material came from blood. These receptors were obtained from a boy between 10 and 17 years old in good health.

CDR3 residues: CASSIQPTSGNEQFF. The DNA for the CDR3 is TGCGCCAGCAGCATACAGCCGACTAGCGGCAATGAGCAGTTCTTC. This chain joins TRBV5-1 and TRBJ2-1, with 9 bases aligning to TRBD2. Germline assignment: CDR1 SGHRS and CDR2 YFSETQ. Trimming removed 4 bases from V and 6 bases from J; junction bases left unmatched: 8. CDR3 length equals 15 residues. Variable domain in full (rest from reference TRBV5-1 and TRBJ2-1): KAGVTQTPRYLIKTRGQQVTLSCSPISGHRSVSWYQQTPGQGLQFLFEYFSETQRNKGNFPGRFSGRQFSNSRSEMNVSTLELGDSALYLCASSIQPTSGNEQFFGPGTRLTVL.

The table lists this clonotype with a few counts. The V call is TRBV9, the J call TRBJ2-5, with D uncertain. The better agreement between TRBJ2-7 and the DNA end casts doubt on the J call. The CDR3 is 14 amino acids. From germline, CDR1 is SGDLS and CDR2 YYNGEE. The CDR3 reads CASSVEGRFDEQYF. DNA of the CDR3: TGTGCCAGCAGCGTAGAAGGAAGGTTCGACGAGCAGTACTTC.

The CDR3, as DNA: TGTGCCACCAGTGGGCCCCATGCCCCGCGGGCCGAGCAGTTCTTC. Its protein is CATSGPHAPRAEQFF. This sequence joins TRBV24-1 and TRBJ2-5; perhaps TRBD2 as D (5 bases). TRBJ2-1 matches the DNA end more closely, so the J call is doubtful. The CDR3 extends over 15 amino acids. Germline V gene data show CDR1 as KGHDR and CDR2 as SFDVKD.

The CDR3 bases are TGTGCCAGCCTATCCCCTAGCGGGGGTACCACAGATACGCAGTATTTT. Translation gives CASLSPSGGTTDTQYF. This chain joins TRBV27 and TRBJ2-3, with 10 bases that match TRBD2. The CDR3 runs to 16 residues. The J segment lost 2 bases and the V segment lost 8 bases, leaving 10 bases of the junction unmatched. Germline-derived CDR1 and CDR2 are MNHEY and SMNVEV (reference sequence).

V and J are TRBV20-1 and TRBJ2-5; 8 positions match TRBD2. J gave up 2 bases and V 4 bases, and 15 bases lay outside the gene matches. This CDR3 region has 17 residues. From germline, CDR1 is DFQATT and CDR2 SNEGSKA (reference sequence). The CDR3 nucleotides are TGCAGTGCTACCCTTCCCGGGACTAGGCTTTCACAAGAGACCCAGTACTTC. Amino acids: CSATLPGTRLSQETQYF.

This clonotype has more than one count but fewer than ten. The rearrangement joins TRBV7-2 to TRBJ1-2, with D maybe TRBD1 (6 bases). CDR1 is SGHTA, CDR2 FQGNSA, per germline. V was shortened by 5 bases and J by 10 bases, with 20 bases between the two germline ends. The CDR3 totals 14 residues. This CDR3 is CASSPGVGPSDYTF. The CDR3 region has the DNA TGTGCCAGCAGCCCAGGGGTGGGCCCGAGTGACTACACCTTC.

This clonotype was observed a handful of times. The V and J genes are TRBV7-2 and TRBJ1-1; no definite D call. The V and J ends lost 5 bases and 7 bases respectively, with 2 bases between them. Germline CDR1 is SGHTA and CDR2 is FQGNSA. There are 9 residues in the CDR3. The CDR3 loop reads CASSREAFF. As DNA, the CDR3 is TGTGCCAGCAGCCGTGAAGCTTTCTTT. The full variable domain, with the rest looked up from reference TRBV7-2 and TRBJ1-1, is GAGVSQSPSNKVTEKGKDVELRCDPISGHTALYWYRQSLGQGLEFLIYFQGNSAPDKSGLPSDRFSAERTGGSVSTLTIQRTQQEDSAVYLCASSREAFFGQGTRLTVV.

This clonotype came up a few times. The rearrangement links TRBV19 to TRBJ2-3; D is unclear. The CDR3 consists of 15 residues. The germline CDR1 and CDR2 sequences are LNHDA and SQIVND (reference sequence). V was pared by 3 bases and J by 2 bases, with 12 bases between. In DNA, the CDR3 is TGTGCCAGTAGTATCCGTACCCTAGTCACAGATACGCAGTATTTT. It is translated as CASSIRTLVTDTQYF.

V gene TRBV24-1 combines with J gene TRBJ2-2; D is possibly TRBD1 (6 bases). The CDR3 has 16 residues. V lost 0 bases, J lost 0 bases, and 7 bases lay in between. Germline CDR1 KGHDR, CDR2 SFDVKD. CDR3: CATSDLTGPNTGELFF. The CDR3 bases are TGTGCCACCAGTGATTTGACAGGGCCGAACACCGGGGAGCTGTTTTTT.

The rearrangement uses TRBV9 and TRBJ2-2; TRBD1 might be the D (5 bases). V gave up 5 bases and J gave up 4 bases, with 9 bases separating them. This CDR3 has 13 amino acids. The germline V gene encodes CDR1 SGDLS and CDR2 YYNGEE. CDR3 sequence: CASRTDITGELFF. In DNA form, the CDR3 reads TGTGCCAGCAGGACGGACATCACCGGGGAGCTGTTTTTT.

This clonotype came up many times. This sequence joins TRBV12-5 and TRBJ2-5; D is possibly TRBD1 or TRBD2 (5 bases each). CDR1 and CDR2 from the germline V gene are LGHNT and FRNRAP. Deletions cut 2 bases from V and 5 bases from J, with 18 bases between. This CDR3 spans 16 amino acids. DNA for the CDR3: TGTGCTAGTGGTTTGAACGGCGAGGGCGCAGGGGAGACCCAGTACTTC. It is translated as CASGLNGEGAGETQYF.

This clonotype was counted only a few times. The V call is TRBV28, the J call TRBJ2-5, with D maybe TRBD2 (7 bases). Gene TRBJ2-7 matches the end of the DNA better, so the J call may be wrong. This CDR3 region has 14 residues. Germline CDR1 reads MDHEN; CDR2 reads SYDVKM. The CDR3 bases are TGTGCCAGCAGTTCACAGGGAGGGCTCGACGAGCAGTACTTC. It is translated as CASSSQGGLDEQYF.

On this clonotype: The junction differs from germline at one of its ends, possibly a read error. J is TRBJ1-5 and V is TRBV5-1; D uncertain. CDR3 length: 14 amino acids. Germline CDR1 reads SGHRS; CDR2 reads YFSETQ. The CDR3 DNA is TGCGCCAGCAGCTCTGGGGTGGGCAATCAGCCCCAGCACTTT. Amino acids: CASSSGVGNQPQHF.

To note about this clonotype: The junction differs from germline at one of its ends, possibly a read error. The rearrangement links TRBV14 to TRBJ2-1, with 7 bases matching TRBD1. The J call may be wrong; the DNA end is better matched by TRBJ2-5. Germline loops: CDR1 SGHDN, CDR2 FVKESK. There are 14 residues in the CDR3. Written as DNA, the CDR3 is TGTGCCTGCAGCCGCTCTTACAGGGGAGAGACCCAGTACTTC. Translated: CACSRSYRGETQYF.

This clonotype was picked up one time. The gene calls are TRBV7-2 and TRBJ1-2; the match to TRBD1 covers 10 bases. This CDR3 spans 14 amino acids. With 5 bases clipped from V and 6 bases from J, the junction kept 6 bases outside the gene matches. Germline CDR1 reads SGHTA; CDR2 reads FQGNSA. The CDR3, as DNA: TGTGCCAGCAGCGGCGGACAGGGGGAACATGGCTACACCTTC. Translation gives CASSGGQGEHGYTF.

This rearrangement joins TRBV19 to TRBJ1-6, with D possibly matching TRBD1 (5 bases). Between the trimmed V and J ends, which lost 7 bases and 10 bases, there was a span of 20 bases. This CDR3 is 15 amino acids long. CDR1 is LNHDA, CDR2 SQIVND, per germline (reference sequence). The CDR3 nucleotides read TGTGCCAGTACTCCCTCGGGGGTAAGCGGCTCACCCCTCCACTTT. Amino acid sequence: CASTPSGVSGSPLHF.

Concerning this clonotype itself: One end of the junction varies from germline; a read error may be responsible. J is TRBJ2-3 and V is TRBV12-3 or TRBV12-4, with D perhaps TRBD2 (6 bases). CDR3 size: 14 residues. CDR3: CASSFLATTDAQYF. The CDR3 bases are TGTGCCAGCAGTTTCCTAGCGACAACAGATGCGCAGTATTTT.

Regarding this clonotype: The conserved phenylalanine or tryptophan is not found at the CDR3 terminus, so this likely reflects a read error. The rearrangement uses TRBV13 and TRBJ2-5; possibly TRBD1 or TRBD2 for D (5 bases each). The J call may be mistaken, given a closer DNA end match to TRBJ2-7. The CDR3 runs 17 residues. Germline CDR1 and CDR2: PRHDT and FYEKMQ (reference sequence). The CDR3 nucleotides read TGTGCCAGCAGCTCCGTTGGGGGAATAATCATTCCCTACGAGCAGTACCTC. Amino acids: CASSSVGGIIIPYEQYL.

The gene calls are TRBV12-3 or TRBV12-4 and TRBJ2-5; 12 positions match TRBD1. The CDR3 is 15 amino acids. J lost 2 bases, V lost 7 bases, and 5 bases had no gene match. The CDR3 here is CASNWDRGRQETQYF. The CDR3 DNA follows: TGTGCCAGCAATTGGGACAGGGGGCGGCAAGAGACCCAGTACTTC.

The chain recombines TRBV10-2 with TRBJ1-6, with D maybe TRBD1 (6 bases). The CDR3 is 14 amino acids. Trimming cost V 0 bases and J 7 bases, with 7 bases left between them. Germline V gives CDR1 WSHSY, CDR2 SAAADI. CDR3 bases: TGCGCCAGCAGTGAGTCGAGGGGGAATTCACCCCTCCACTTT. Protein: CASSESRGNSPLHF.